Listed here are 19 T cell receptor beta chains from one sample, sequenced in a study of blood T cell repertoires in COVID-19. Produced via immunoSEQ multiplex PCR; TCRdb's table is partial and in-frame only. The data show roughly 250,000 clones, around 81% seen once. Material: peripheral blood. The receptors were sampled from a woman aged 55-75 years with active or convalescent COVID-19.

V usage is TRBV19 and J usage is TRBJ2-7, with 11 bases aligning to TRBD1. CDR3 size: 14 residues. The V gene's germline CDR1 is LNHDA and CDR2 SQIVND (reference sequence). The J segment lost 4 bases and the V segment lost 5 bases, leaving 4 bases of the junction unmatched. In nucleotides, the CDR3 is TGTGCCAGTAGTCAGGGACAGGGGGGGTACGAGCAGTACTTC. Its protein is CASSQGQGGYEQYF.

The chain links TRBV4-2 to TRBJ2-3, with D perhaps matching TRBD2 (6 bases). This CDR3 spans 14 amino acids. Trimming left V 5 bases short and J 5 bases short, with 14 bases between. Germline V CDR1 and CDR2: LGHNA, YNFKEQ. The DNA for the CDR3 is TGTGCCAGCAGCGCTAGTAGCGGTAGAGATACGCAGTATTTT. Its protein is CASSASSGRDTQYF.

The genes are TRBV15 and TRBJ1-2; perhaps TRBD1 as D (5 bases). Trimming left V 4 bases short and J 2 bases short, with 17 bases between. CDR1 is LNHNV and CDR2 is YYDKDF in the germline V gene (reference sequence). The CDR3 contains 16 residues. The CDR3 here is CATSNPVGSGNYGYTF. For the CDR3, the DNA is TGTGCCACCAGCAATCCTGTGGGTTCAGGGAACTATGGCTACACCTTC.

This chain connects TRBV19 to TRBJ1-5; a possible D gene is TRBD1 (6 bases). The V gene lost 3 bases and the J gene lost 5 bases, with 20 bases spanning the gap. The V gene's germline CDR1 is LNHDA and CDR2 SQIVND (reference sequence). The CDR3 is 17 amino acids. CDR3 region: CASSILPPGHIDQPQHF. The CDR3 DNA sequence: TGTGCCAGTAGTATCCTCCCACCGGGACATATTGATCAGCCCCAGCATTTT.

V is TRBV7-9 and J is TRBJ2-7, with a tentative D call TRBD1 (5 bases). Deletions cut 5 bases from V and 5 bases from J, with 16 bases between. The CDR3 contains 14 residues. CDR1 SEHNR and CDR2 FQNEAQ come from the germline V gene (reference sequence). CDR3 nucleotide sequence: TGTGCCAGCAGCATGGTCCGCAGGGCTCACGAGCAGTACTTC. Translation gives CASSMVRRAHEQYF.

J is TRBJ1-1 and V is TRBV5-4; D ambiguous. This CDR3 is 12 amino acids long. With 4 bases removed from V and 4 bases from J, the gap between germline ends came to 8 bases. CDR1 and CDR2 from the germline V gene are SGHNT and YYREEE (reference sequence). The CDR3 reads CASSALSTEAFF. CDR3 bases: TGTGCCAGCAGCGCGCTGAGCACTGAAGCTTTCTTT.

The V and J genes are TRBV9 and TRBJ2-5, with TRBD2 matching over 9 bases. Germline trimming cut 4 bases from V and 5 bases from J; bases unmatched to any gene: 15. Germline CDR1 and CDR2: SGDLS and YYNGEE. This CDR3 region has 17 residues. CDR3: CASSPGPQSGGRETQYF. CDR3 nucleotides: TGTGCCAGCAGCCCCGGCCCCCAGAGCGGGGGGAGGGAGACCCAGTACTTC.

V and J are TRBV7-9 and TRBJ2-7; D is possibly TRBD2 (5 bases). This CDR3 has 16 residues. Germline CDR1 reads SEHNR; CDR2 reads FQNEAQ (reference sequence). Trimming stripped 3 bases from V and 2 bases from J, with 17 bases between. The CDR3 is CASSFTAARSPYEQYF. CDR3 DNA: TGTGCCAGCAGCTTCACAGCGGCCCGCTCCCCCTACGAGCAGTACTTC.

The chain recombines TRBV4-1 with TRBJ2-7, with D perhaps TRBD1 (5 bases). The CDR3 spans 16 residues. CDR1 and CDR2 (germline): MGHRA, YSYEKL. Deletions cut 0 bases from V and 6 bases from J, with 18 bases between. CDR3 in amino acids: CASSQDRAGNNFEQYF. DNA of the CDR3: TGCGCCAGCAGCCAAGACCGGGCAGGGAATAACTTCGAGCAGTACTTC.

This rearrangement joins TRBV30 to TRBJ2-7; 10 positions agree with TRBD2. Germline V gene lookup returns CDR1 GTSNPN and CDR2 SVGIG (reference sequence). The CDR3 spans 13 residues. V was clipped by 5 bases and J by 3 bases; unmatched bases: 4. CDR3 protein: CAWGRTSGYEQYF. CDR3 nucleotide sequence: TGTGCCTGGGGCCGGACTAGCGGCTACGAGCAGTACTTC.

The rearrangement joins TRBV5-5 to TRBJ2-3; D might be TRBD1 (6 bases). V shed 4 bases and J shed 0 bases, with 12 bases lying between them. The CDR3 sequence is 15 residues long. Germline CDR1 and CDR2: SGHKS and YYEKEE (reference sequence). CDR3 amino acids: CASSDRPTSTDTQYF. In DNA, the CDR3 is TGTGCCAGCAGCGACAGGCCCACAAGCACAGATACGCAGTATTTT.

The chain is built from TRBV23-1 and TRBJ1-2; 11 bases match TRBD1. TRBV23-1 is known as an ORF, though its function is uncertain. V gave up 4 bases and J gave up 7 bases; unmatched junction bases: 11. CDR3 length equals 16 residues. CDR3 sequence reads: CASSPTPGQGEGGYTF. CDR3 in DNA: TGCGCCAGCAGTCCAACTCCGGGACAGGGGGAAGGTGGCTACACCTTC.

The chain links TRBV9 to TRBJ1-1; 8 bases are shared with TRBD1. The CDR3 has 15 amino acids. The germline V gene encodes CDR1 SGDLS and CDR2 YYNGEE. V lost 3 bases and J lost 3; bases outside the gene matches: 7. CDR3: CASSASQDRDTEAFF. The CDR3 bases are TGTGCCAGCAGCGCCAGCCAGGACAGGGACACTGAAGCTTTCTTT.

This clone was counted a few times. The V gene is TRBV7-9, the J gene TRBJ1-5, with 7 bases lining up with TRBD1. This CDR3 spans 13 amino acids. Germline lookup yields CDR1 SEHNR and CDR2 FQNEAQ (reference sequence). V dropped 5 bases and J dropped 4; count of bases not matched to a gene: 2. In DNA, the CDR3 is TGTGCCAGCAGCGAGACAGGGAATCAGCCCCAGCATTTT. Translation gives CASSETGNQPQHF. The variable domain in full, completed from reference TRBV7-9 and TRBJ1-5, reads DTGVSQNPRHKITKRGQNVTFRCDPISEHNRLYWYRQTLGQGPEFLTYFQNEAQLEKSRLLSDRFSAERPKGSFSTLEIQRTEQGDSAMYLCASSETGNQPQHFGDGTRLSIL.

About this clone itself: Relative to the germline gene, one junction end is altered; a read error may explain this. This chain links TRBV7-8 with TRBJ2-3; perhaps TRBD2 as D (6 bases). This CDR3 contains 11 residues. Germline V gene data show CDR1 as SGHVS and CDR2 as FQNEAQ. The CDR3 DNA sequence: TGTGTCAGCAGCCCGGGGGTTACGCAGTATTTT. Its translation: CVSSPGVTQYF.

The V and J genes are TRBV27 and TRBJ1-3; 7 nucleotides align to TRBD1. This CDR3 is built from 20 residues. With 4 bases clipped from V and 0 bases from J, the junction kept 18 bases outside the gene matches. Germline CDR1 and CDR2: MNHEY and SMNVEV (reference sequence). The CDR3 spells CASSWKDRRLYFNSGNTIYF. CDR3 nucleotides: TGTGCCAGCAGTTGGAAGGACAGGCGGCTATACTTCAACTCTGGAAACACCATATATTTT.

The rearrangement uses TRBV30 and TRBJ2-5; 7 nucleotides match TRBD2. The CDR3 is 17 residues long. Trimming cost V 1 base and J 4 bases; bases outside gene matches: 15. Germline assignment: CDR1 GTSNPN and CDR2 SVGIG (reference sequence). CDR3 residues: CAWSAIPPPLAPETQYF. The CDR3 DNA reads TGTGCCTGGAGTGCAATACCCCCACCACTAGCGCCAGAGACCCAGTACTTC.

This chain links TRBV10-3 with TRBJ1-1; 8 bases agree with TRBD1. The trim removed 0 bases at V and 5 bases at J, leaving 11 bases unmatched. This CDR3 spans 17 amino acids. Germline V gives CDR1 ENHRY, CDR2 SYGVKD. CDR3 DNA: TGTGCCATCAGTGAGTCGACGTCCAGGGGGCAAAATACTGAAGCTTTCTTT. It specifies CAISESTSRGQNTEAFF.

DNA for the CDR3: TGTGCCAGCAGTTACTCCGGACAGGCCAACACTGAAGCTTTCTTT. It is translated as CASSYSGQANTEAFF. The V gene is TRBV6-2 or TRBV6-3, the J gene TRBJ1-1; 7 bases match TRBD1. The CDR3 runs 15 residues. The V gene end was trimmed by 0 bases and the J gene end by 2 bases; junction bases not matched to a gene: 3. Germline loops: CDR1 MNHEY, CDR2 SVGEGT.